What follows are 20 T cell receptor beta chains derived from one specimen sequenced in a study of CD8 T cells in Susac syndrome. An input of about 0.5 to 1 ug of RNA was subjected to reverse transcription using random hexamers. Each CDR3 protein gets one entry after TCRdb re-called the immunoSEQ multiplex PCR reads with MiXCR. The repertoire holds 150,000 to 200,000 distinct CDR3 sequences, with around 90% as singletons. Sequenced input: CD4+ T cells from PBMCs. These receptors originate from a human donor with Susac syndrome.

V usage is TRBV27 and J usage is TRBJ1-2, with a tentative D call TRBD1 (5 bases). V lost 6 bases and J 6 bases, leaving 14 bases between the germline ends. The germline V gene encodes CDR1 MNHEY and CDR2 SMNVEV (reference sequence). This CDR3 spans 13 amino acids. CDR3 residues: CASRASGVDGYTF. Written as DNA, the CDR3 is TGTGCCAGCAGAGCCTCGGGGGTGGATGGCTACACCTTC.

The chain is built from TRBV20-1 and TRBJ1-5; 8 bases map to TRBD1. The CDR3 contains 17 residues. V gave up 0 bases and J gave up 0 bases; unmatched junction bases: 7. Germline lookup yields CDR1 DFQATT and CDR2 SNEGSKA (reference sequence). CDR3 loop: CSARDFAGGVSNQPQHF. As DNA, the CDR3 is TGCAGTGCTAGAGATTTTGCAGGGGGCGTTAGCAATCAGCCCCAGCATTTT.

V and J are TRBV9 and TRBJ2-1; 11 bases are shared with TRBD2. The germline V gene has CDR1 SGDLS and CDR2 YYNGEE. The CDR3 length is 17 residues. Trimming cost V 4 bases and J 8 bases; bases outside gene matches: 14. The chain's CDR3 is CASSPQILAGVIDEQFF. The CDR3 DNA is TGTGCCAGCAGCCCTCAGATACTAGCGGGAGTTATCGATGAGCAGTTCTTC.

CDR3 DNA sequence: TGTGCCAGCAGTTTGGGCCTGGCCCCCAATCAGCCCCAGCATTTT. This encodes CASSLGLAPNQPQHF. This chain uses TRBV12-3 or TRBV12-4 with TRBJ1-5, with D unresolved. This CDR3 has 15 residues. V lost 3 bases and J 3 bases, leaving 12 bases between the germline ends.

This clonotype has just a few counts. The CDR3 loop is CASSLGQGLYEQYF. The DNA for the CDR3 is TGCGCCAGCAGCTTGGGACAGGGGCTCTACGAGCAGTACTTC. The rearrangement joins TRBV5-1 to TRBJ2-7; 8 bases match TRBD1. Germline values: CDR1 SGHRS, CDR2 YFSETQ. V was clipped by 0 bases and J by 3 bases; unmatched bases: 2. CDR3 length: 14 residues. The full variable domain, in which reference TRBV5-1 and TRBJ2-7 provide the parts outside the CDR3, is KAGVTQTPRYLIKTRGQQVTLSCSPISGHRSVSWYQQTPGQGLQFLFEYFSETQRNKGNFPGRFSGRQFSNSRSEMNVSTLELGDSALYLCASSLGQGLYEQYFGPGTRLTVT.

This chain uses TRBV3-1 with TRBJ1-2; D is perhaps TRBD1 (6 bases). The germline V gene has CDR1 LGHDT and CDR2 YNNKEL (reference sequence). Trimming removed 4 bases at V and 2 bases at J, with 8 bases between. The CDR3 is 13 amino acids. For the CDR3, the DNA is TGTGCCAGCAGCCCGACAGGAAACTATGGCTACACCTTC. It codes for CASSPTGNYGYTF.

The chain combines TRBV20-1 with TRBJ2-7; possible D gene TRBD2, 7 bases. Germline V lookup: CDR1 DFQATT, CDR2 SNEGSKA (reference sequence). The CDR3 is 14 residues long. V was pared by 6 bases and J by 2 bases, with 17 bases between. In DNA, the CDR3 is TGCAGTGCGGGGGGGCACTACGGGGCCTACGAGCAGTACTTC. This translates into CSAGGHYGAYEQYF.

CDR3 region: CASSPQVDSSYNSPLHF. CDR3 nucleotides: TGTGCCAGCAGCCCTCAAGTTGACAGCTCCTATAATTCACCCCTCCACTTT. The chain carries TRBV3-1 and TRBJ1-6; D may be TRBD1 (5 bases). The V and J ends lost 4 bases and 0 bases respectively, with 13 bases between them. Germline V lookup: CDR1 LGHDT, CDR2 YNNKEL (reference sequence). The CDR3 covers 17 residues.

J is TRBJ1-1 and V is TRBV5-1; possibly TRBD1 for D (5 bases). CDR3 length equals 14 residues. V was shortened by 2 bases and J by 1 base, with 9 bases between the two germline ends. Germline lookup yields CDR1 SGHRS and CDR2 YFSETQ. CDR3 sequence reads: CASSFLDRNTEAFF. Here the CDR3 DNA reads TGCGCCAGCAGCTTTCTTGACAGGAACACTGAAGCTTTCTTT.

The V call is TRBV5-1, the J call TRBJ1-1, with a possible D match to TRBD1 (6 bases). With 4 bases removed from V and 1 base from J, the gap between germline ends came to 11 bases. The germline gives CDR1 SGHRS, CDR2 YFSETQ. The CDR3 sequence is 14 residues long. CDR3 protein: CASSVLTGNTEAFF. The DNA for the CDR3 is TGCGCCAGCAGCGTACTGACAGGGAACACTGAAGCTTTCTTT.

The rearrangement links TRBV4-1 to TRBJ2-7; 7 bases are a match to TRBD1. CDR3 length: 14 amino acids. Germline loops: CDR1 MGHRA, CDR2 YSYEKL. The V and J ends lost 4 bases and 4 bases, in that order; junction bases with no gene match: 7. The CDR3 sequence is CASSPRDSRYEQYF. For the CDR3, the DNA is TGCGCCAGCAGCCCCCGGGACAGTAGATACGAGCAGTACTTC.

This chain links TRBV5-1 with TRBJ1-1; no clear D. Trimming removed 3 bases from V and 1 base from J, with 10 bases in between. This CDR3 region has 14 residues. Germline CDR1 SGHRS, CDR2 YFSETQ. Here the CDR3 reads CASSSEVSNTEAFF. CDR3 nucleotides: TGCGCCAGCAGCTCTGAGGTTTCGAACACTGAAGCTTTCTTT.

The chain couples TRBV19 to TRBJ1-2, with D perhaps TRBD1 (5 bases). Germline CDR1 LNHDA, CDR2 SQIVND (reference sequence). Trimming pared 8 bases from V and 2 bases from J, leaving 15 bases between. The CDR3 sequence is 14 residues long. The CDR3 DNA sequence: TGTGCCAGTTCCCGGGGAGGGGAGAACTATGGCTACACCTTC. This sequence encodes CASSRGGENYGYTF.

The rearrangement links TRBV12-3 or TRBV12-4 to TRBJ2-7; maybe TRBD2 (6 bases). The CDR3 covers 15 residues. The V gene lost 5 bases and the J gene lost 0 bases, with 14 bases spanning the gap. CDR3 region: CASSRSGPPSYEQYF. CDR3 nucleotides: TGTGCCAGCAGTCGCAGCGGGCCCCCCTCCTACGAGCAGTACTTC.

The V gene is TRBV4-1, the J gene TRBJ2-1; 15 bases are a match to TRBD2. The trim removed 3 bases at V and 3 bases at J, leaving 0 bases unmatched. Germline CDR1 and CDR2: MGHRA and YSYEKL. This CDR3 has 16 residues. DNA of the CDR3: TGCGCCAGCAGCCAGGGACTAGCGGGGGGCTACAATGAGCAGTTCTTC. Residues: CASSQGLAGGYNEQFF.

V usage is TRBV14 and J usage is TRBJ1-5; D not certain. The CDR3 is made up of 18 amino acids. The ends were cut back, 2 bases at V and 0 bases at J, with 17 bases in the middle. Germline assignment: CDR1 SGHDN and CDR2 FVKESK. CDR3: CASSQMPVRAYSNQPQHF. CDR3 coding DNA: TGTGCCAGCAGCCAAATGCCCGTGCGGGCCTATAGCAATCAGCCCCAGCATTTT.

V usage is TRBV25-1 and J usage is TRBJ2-2, with unresolved D. Germline V gives CDR1 MGHDK, CDR2 SYGVNS. V dropped 6 bases and J dropped 3 bases, with 8 bases sitting between them. This CDR3 is 13 amino acids long. The CDR3 DNA is TGTGCCAGCAGCCCCCCTCACACCGGGGAGCTGTTTTTT. As protein: CASSPPHTGELFF.

The J gene is TRBJ2-1, the V gene TRBV20-1, with TRBD2 matching 12 bases. J was trimmed by 10 bases and V by 2 bases; bases with no gene match: 6. Germline V CDR1 and CDR2: DFQATT, SNEGSKA (reference sequence). This CDR3 is 14 amino acids long. The chain's CDR3 is CSARLAGGRREQFF. CDR3 in DNA: TGCAGTGCTAGACTAGCGGGAGGGCGTCGGGAGCAGTTCTTC.

J is TRBJ1-4 and V is TRBV3-1; 8 nucleotides agree with TRBD1. The V gene's germline CDR1 is LGHDT and CDR2 YNNKEL (reference sequence). The CDR3 is 12 residues long. Trimming at V came to 4 bases and at J to 10 bases, leaving 2 bases not matched to a gene. The CDR3 DNA reads as TGTGCCAGCAGCCTACAGGGGGGAAAACTGTTTTTT. Amino acid sequence: CASSLQGGKLFF.

The V gene is TRBV30, the J gene TRBJ2-7, with 8 bases matching TRBD1. In germline, CDR1 is GTSNPN, CDR2 SVGIG (reference sequence). V trimming: 8 bases; J trimming: 3 bases; junction bases outside the gene matches: 6. The CDR3 consists of 12 residues. CDR3 sequence: CARGQGGYEQYF. CDR3 DNA: TGTGCCCGAGGACAGGGAGGCTACGAGCAGTACTTC.